The entry below gives a single TCR beta chain sequence along with its context. What it binds is unknown. A much larger clone sits a single nucleotide away, making a read error possible. This CDR3 has 15 residues. Between the trimmed V and J ends, which lost 6 bases and 0 bases, there was a span of 14 bases. Germline CDR1 reads MDHEN; CDR2 reads SYDVKM. The data stem from a study of shared clonotypes between healthy human individuals. Genomic DNA for unsorted samples was obtained from some 100 million PBMCs. Study-wide findings and caveats: Clonotype sharing among donors was thought likely to change with sequencing depth.

The protocol was immunoSEQ multiplex PCR, while the TCRdb copy is restricted to in-frame clones and leaves out a portion. The profile shows about 500,000 clones, around 77% of them singletons. The rearrangement joins TRBV28 to TRBJ1-2; D call uncertain. The TCR sequence derives from a woman aged 40 to 50 in good health. Some clones in this sample may be carry-over from other donors' samples. The material sequenced was PBMCs. The CDR3 protein is CASSVLTAANYGYTF. The CDR3 DNA sequence: TGTGCCAGCAGCGTACTGACCGCCGCTAACTATGGCTACACCTTC.